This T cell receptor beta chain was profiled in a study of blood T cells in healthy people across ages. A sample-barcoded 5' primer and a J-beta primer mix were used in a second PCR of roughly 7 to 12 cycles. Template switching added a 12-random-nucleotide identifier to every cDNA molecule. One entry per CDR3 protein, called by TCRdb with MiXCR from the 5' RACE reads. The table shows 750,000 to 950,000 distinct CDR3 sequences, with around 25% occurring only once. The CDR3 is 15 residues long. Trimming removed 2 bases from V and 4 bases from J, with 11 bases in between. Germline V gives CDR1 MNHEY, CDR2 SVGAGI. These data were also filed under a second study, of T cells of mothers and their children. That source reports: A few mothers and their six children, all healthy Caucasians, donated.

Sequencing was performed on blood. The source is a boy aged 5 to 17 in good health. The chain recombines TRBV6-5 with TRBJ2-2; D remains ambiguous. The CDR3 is CASSYRPGRTGELFF. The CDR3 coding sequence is TGTGCCAGCAGTTACCGTCCGGGCCGCACCGGGGAGCTGTTTTTT.